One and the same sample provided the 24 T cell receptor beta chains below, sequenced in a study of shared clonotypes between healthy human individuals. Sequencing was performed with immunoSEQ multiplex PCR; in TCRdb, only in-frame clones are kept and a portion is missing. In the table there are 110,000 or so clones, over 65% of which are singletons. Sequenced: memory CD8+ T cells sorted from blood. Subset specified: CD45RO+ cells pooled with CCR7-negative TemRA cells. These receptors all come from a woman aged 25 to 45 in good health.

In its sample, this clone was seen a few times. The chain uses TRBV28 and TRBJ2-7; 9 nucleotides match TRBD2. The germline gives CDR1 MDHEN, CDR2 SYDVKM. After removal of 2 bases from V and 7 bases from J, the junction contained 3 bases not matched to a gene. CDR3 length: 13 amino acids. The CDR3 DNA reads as TGTGCCAGCAGTTTACTAGCGGGATCTGAGCAGTACTTC. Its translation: CASSLLAGSEQYF. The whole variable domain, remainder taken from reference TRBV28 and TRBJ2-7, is DVKVTQSSRYLVKRTGEKVFLECVQDMDHENMFWYRQDPGLGLRLIYFSYDVKMKEKGDIPEGYSVSREKKERFSLILESASTNQTSMYLCASSLLAGSEQYFGPGTRLTVT.

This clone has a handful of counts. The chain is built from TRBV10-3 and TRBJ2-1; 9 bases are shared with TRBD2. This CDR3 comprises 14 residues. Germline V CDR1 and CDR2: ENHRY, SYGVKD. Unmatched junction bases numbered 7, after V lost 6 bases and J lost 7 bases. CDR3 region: CAISGRLAANEQFF. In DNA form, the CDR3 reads TGTGCCATCAGCGGGCGACTAGCGGCTAATGAGCAGTTCTTC.

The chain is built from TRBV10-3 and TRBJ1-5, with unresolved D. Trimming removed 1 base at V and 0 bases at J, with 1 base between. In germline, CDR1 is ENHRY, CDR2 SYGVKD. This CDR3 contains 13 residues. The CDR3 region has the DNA TGTGCCATCAGTGAGTATAGCAATCAGCCCCAGCATTTT. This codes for CAISEYSNQPQHF.

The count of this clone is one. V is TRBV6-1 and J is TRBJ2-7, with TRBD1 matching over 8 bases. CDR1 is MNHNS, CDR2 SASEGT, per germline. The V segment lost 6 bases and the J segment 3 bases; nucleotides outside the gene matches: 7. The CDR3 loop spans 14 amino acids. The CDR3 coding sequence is TGTGCCAGCAGGTTGACAGGGGAAAGCTACGAGCAGTACTTC. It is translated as CASRLTGESYEQYF.

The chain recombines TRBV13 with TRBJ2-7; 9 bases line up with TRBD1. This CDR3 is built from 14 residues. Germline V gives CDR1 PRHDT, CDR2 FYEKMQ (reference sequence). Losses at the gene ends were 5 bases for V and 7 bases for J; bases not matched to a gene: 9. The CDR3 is CASSNGQGLREQYF. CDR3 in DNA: TGTGCCAGCAGCAACGGACAGGGGCTGAGAGAGCAGTACTTC.

The CDR3 region is CASSQTGAQPQHF. In nucleotides, the CDR3 is TGTGCCAGTAGCCAGACAGGGGCTCAGCCCCAGCATTTT. The chain combines TRBV19 with TRBJ1-5, with 8 nucleotides matching TRBD1. Per the germline V gene, CDR1 is LNHDA and CDR2 is SQIVND (reference sequence). V trimming: 6 bases; J trimming: 6 bases; junction bases outside the gene matches: 4. The CDR3 consists of 13 residues.

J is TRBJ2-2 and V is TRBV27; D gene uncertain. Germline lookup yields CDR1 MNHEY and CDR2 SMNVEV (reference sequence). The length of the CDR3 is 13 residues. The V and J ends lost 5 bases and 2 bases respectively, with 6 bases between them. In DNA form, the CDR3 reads TGTGCCAGCAGTACGCATAACACCGGGGAGCTGTTTTTT. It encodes CASSTHNTGELFF.

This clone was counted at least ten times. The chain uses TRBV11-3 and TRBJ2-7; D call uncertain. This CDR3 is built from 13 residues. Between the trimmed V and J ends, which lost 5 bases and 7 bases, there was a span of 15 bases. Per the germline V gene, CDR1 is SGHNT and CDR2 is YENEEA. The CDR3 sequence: CASSRRLSAEQYF. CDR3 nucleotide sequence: TGTGCCAGCAGCCGTCGACTGAGTGCGGAGCAGTACTTC.

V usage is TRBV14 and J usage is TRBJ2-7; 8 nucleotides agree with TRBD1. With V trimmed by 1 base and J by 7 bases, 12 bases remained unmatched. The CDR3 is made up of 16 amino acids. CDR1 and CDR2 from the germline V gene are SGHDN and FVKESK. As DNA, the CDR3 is TGTGCCAGCAGCCAAGCTCAGACAGGGGAACGAGGTGAGCAGTACTTC. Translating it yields CASSQAQTGERGEQYF. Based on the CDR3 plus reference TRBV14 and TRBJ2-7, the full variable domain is EAGVTQFPSHSVIEKGQTVTLRCDPISGHDNLYWYRRVMGKEIKFLLHFVKESKQDESGMPNNRFLAERTGGTYSTLKVQPAELEDSGVYFCASSQAQTGERGEQYFGPGTRLTVT.

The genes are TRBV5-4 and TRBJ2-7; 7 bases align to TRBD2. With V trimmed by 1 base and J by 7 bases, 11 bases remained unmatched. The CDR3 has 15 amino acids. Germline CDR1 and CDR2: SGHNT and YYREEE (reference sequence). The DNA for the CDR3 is TGTGCCAGCAGCTTGCGCGGGGAGGGGTCCATAGAGCAGTACTTC. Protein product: CASSLRGEGSIEQYF.

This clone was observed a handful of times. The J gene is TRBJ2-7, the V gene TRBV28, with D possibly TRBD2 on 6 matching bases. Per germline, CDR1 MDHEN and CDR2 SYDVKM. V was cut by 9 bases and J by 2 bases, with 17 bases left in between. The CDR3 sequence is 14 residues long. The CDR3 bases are TGTGCCAGTACTTACGGGGGATCGACCTACGAGCAGTACTTC. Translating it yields CASTYGGSTYEQYF.

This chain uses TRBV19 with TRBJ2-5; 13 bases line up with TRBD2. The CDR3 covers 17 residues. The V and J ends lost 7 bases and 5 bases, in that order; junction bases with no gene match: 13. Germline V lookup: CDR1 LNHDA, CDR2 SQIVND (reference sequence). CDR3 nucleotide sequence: TGTGCCAGTAATGCCGGGACTAGCGGGATTTGGGGGGAGACCCAGTACTTC. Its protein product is CASNAGTSGIWGETQYF.

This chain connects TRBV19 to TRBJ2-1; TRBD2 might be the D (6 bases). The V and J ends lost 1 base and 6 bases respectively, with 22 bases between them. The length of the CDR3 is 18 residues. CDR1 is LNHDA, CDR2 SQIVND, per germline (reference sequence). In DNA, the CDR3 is TGTGCCAGTAGTATAGCGCTCCTAGGGCGGGGTAAGGTCAATGAGCAGTTCTTC. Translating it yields CASSIALLGRGKVNEQFF.

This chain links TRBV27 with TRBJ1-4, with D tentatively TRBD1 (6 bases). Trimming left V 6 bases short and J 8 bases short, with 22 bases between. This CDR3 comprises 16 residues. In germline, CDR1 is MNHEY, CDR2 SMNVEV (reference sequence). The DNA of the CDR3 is TGTGCCAGCAGCCTTCTACCTACAGGGCAGGGAGAAAAACTGTTTTTT. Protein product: CASSLLPTGQGEKLFF.

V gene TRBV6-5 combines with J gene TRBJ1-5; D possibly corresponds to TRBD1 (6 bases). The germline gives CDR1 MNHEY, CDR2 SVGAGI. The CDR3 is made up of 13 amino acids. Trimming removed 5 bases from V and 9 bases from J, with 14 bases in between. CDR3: CASSDQAQGPQHF. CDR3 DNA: TGTGCCAGCAGTGACCAAGCACAGGGGCCCCAGCATTTT.

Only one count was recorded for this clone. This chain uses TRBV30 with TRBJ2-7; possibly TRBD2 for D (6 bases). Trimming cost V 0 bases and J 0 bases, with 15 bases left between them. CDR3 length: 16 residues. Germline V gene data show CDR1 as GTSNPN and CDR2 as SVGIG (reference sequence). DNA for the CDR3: TGTGCCTGGAGTGTACGGGCAGCGGGCTTCTCCTACGAGCAGTACTTC. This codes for CAWSVRAAGFSYEQYF.

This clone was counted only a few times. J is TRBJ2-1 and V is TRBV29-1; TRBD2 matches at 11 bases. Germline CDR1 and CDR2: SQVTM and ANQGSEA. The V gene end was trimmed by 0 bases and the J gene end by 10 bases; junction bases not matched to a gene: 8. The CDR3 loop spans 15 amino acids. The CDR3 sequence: CSVEEGRLAGYEQFF. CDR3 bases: TGCAGCGTTGAAGAGGGTCGACTAGCGGGGTACGAGCAGTTCTTC.

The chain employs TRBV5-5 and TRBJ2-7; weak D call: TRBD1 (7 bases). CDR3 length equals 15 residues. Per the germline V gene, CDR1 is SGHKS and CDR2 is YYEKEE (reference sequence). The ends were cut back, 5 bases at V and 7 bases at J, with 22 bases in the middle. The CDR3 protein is CASSSYPGQAGEQYF. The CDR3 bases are TGTGCCAGCAGTTCCTATCCAGGACAGGCGGGAGAGCAGTACTTC.

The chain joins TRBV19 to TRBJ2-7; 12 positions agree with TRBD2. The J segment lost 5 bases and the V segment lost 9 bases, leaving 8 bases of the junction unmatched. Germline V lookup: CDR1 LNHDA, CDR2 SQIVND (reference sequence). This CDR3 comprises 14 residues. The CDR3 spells CASSLAGGPDEQYF. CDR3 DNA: TGTGCCAGCTCCCTAGCGGGAGGGCCCGACGAGCAGTACTTC.

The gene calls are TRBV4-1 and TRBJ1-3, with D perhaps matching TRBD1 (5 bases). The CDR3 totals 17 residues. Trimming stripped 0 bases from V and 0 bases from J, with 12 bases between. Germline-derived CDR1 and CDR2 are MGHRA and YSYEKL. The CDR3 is CASSQDQGGYSGNTIYF. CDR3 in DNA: TGCGCCAGCAGCCAAGATCAGGGAGGGTACTCTGGAAACACCATATATTTT.

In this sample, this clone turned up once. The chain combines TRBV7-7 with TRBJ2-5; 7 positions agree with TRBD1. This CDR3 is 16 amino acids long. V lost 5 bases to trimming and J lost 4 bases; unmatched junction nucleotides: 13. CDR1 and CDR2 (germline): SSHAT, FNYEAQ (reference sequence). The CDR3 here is CASSPDREGVGETQYF. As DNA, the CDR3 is TGTGCCAGCAGCCCTGACAGGGAAGGGGTCGGAGAGACCCAGTACTTC.

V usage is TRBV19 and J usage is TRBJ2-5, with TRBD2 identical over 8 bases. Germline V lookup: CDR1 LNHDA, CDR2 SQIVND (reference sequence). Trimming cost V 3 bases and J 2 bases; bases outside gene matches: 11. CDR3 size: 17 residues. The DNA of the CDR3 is TGTGCCAGTAGTATGGGTGCAACTAGCGGAGGGCAAGAGACCCAGTACTTC. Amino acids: CASSMGATSGGQETQYF.

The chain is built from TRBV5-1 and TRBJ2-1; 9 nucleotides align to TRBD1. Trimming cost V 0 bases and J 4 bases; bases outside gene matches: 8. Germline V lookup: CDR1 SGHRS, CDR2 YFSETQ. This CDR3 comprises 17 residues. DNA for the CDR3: TGCGCCAGCAGCTTGGAGTCCGGGACAGGGTTTTACAATGAGCAGTTCTTC. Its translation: CASSLESGTGFYNEQFF.

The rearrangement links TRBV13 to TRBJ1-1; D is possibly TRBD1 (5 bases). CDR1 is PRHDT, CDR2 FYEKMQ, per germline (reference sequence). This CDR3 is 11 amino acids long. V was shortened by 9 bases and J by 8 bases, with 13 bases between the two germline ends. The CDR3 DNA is TGTGCCAGTTCCGTGGGGGTGGAAGCTTTCTTT. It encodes CASSVGVEAFF.